What follows are 15 T cell receptor beta chains derived from one specimen sequenced in a study of CD8 T cells in ankylosing spondylitis. Via MiXCR, TCRdb re-called the 5' RACE reads, giving one row per CDR3 protein. The top ten clones hold 4.5% to 6% of a sample with about 140,000 distinct CDR3 sequences, under 35% of them seen once. The specimen was synovial fluid, either unsorted or a sorted T cell fraction (not recorded which). These receptors originate from a male donor with ankylosing spondylitis.

This clonotype was recorded a few times. The chain recombines TRBV12-3 or TRBV12-4 with TRBJ1-1; D perhaps matches TRBD1 (6 bases). The V gene lost 6 bases and the J gene lost 1 base, with 12 bases spanning the gap. The CDR3 consists of 14 residues. CDR3 in amino acids: CASRTRGPNTEAFF. CDR3 in DNA: TGTGCCAGCAGAACACGGGGGCCGAACACTGAAGCTTTCTTT.

This clonotype was recorded at least ten times. This chain connects TRBV29-1 to TRBJ2-7, with D perhaps being TRBD1 or TRBD2 (5 bases each). With 8 bases removed from V and 0 bases from J, the gap between germline ends came to 17 bases. CDR3 length equals 14 residues. The germline CDR1 and CDR2 sequences are SQVTM and ANQGSEA. CDR3 DNA sequence: TGCAGCACCGGGGCCGGGTTGGGCTCCTACGAGCAGTACTTC. The encoded protein is CSTGAGLGSYEQYF.

Many counts were recorded for this clonotype. This rearrangement joins TRBV24-1 to TRBJ2-1; TRBD2 might be the D (6 bases). The CDR3 sequence is 17 residues long. V shed 0 bases and J shed 6 bases, with 17 bases lying between them. Germline assignment: CDR1 KGHDR and CDR2 SFDVKD. The CDR3 sequence is CATSDLSDGRGLNEQFF. Here the CDR3 DNA reads TGTGCCACCAGTGATTTGTCTGACGGGAGAGGTCTCAATGAGCAGTTCTTC.

This clonotype was detected ten times or more. The chain is built from TRBV5-1 and TRBJ2-1, with 8 bases matching TRBD2. Per the germline V gene, CDR1 is SGHRS and CDR2 is YFSETQ. With 2 bases clipped from V and 10 bases from J, the junction kept 14 bases outside the gene matches. The CDR3 contains 16 residues. CDR3 in amino acids: CASSFSGGGRRWEQFF. The CDR3 nucleotides read TGCGCCAGCAGCTTCTCTGGCGGCGGGAGGCGGTGGGAGCAGTTCTTC.

A few counts support this clonotype. The chain is built from TRBV12-3 or TRBV12-4 and TRBJ2-7; possibly TRBD1 for D (5 bases). Between the trimmed V and J ends, which lost 3 bases and 4 bases, there was a span of 13 bases. This CDR3 is built from 14 residues. The CDR3 sequence is CASSFRGSAYEQYF. The CDR3 region has the DNA TGTGCCAGCAGTTTTAGGGGTTCTGCTTACGAGCAGTACTTC.

This chain links TRBV20-1 with TRBJ2-7, with 9 bases that match TRBD2. CDR1 DFQATT and CDR2 SNEGSKA come from the germline V gene (reference sequence). This CDR3 has 13 amino acids. V lost 3 bases to trimming and J lost 5 bases; unmatched junction nucleotides: 5. The CDR3 is CSARGTSSDEQYF. DNA of the CDR3: TGCAGTGCTAGGGGGACTAGCAGCGACGAGCAGTACTTC.

The sample holds many counts of this clonotype. The chain combines TRBV10-3 with TRBJ2-6; D is undetermined. V shed 4 bases and J shed 0 bases, with 13 bases lying between them. The CDR3 consists of 17 residues. In germline, CDR1 is ENHRY, CDR2 SYGVKD. CDR3 coding DNA: TGTGCCATCAGTGGGGAACAACTAATCTCTGGGGCCAACGTCCTGACTTTC. Its protein product is CAISGEQLISGANVLTF.

This clonotype occurred a few times. The chain combines TRBV18 with TRBJ2-1; D is unresolved. This CDR3 region has 17 residues. The V and J ends lost 0 bases and 7 bases respectively, with 19 bases between them. From germline, CDR1 is KGHSH and CDR2 LQKENI. Here the CDR3 reads CASSPPIPTRGWNEQFF. CDR3 nucleotide sequence: TGTGCCAGCTCACCACCCATCCCGACAAGAGGCTGGAATGAGCAGTTCTTC.

The chain joins TRBV12-3 or TRBV12-4 to TRBJ1-2; TRBD1 is a possible D gene (5 bases). The V end was cut by 3 bases, the J end by 1 base, with 12 bases between. The CDR3 loop spans 15 amino acids. The CDR3 here is CASSFQAGVNYGYTF. The CDR3 DNA follows: TGTGCCAGCAGTTTTCAGGCGGGGGTTAACTATGGCTACACCTTC.

This chain joins TRBV20-1 and TRBJ2-7; 10 bases are shared with TRBD1. Germline-derived CDR1 and CDR2 are DFQATT and SNEGSKA (reference sequence). The CDR3 is 15 residues long. CDR3 loop: CSFGGRDRGSYEQYF. In nucleotides, the CDR3 is TGCAGCTTCGGGGGTCGGGACAGGGGCTCCTACGAGCAGTACTTC.

This clonotype was seen a few times. V gene TRBV7-9 combines with J gene TRBJ1-2; TRBD1 is a possible D gene (5 bases). The ends were cut back, 2 bases at V and 8 bases at J, with 12 bases in the middle. This CDR3 has 13 residues. Germline lookup yields CDR1 SEHNR and CDR2 FQNEAQ (reference sequence). For the CDR3, the DNA is TGTGCCAGCAGCTTATGGCAGAGGGACGGCTACACCTTC. Translating it yields CASSLWQRDGYTF.

This clonotype appeared many times. J is TRBJ2-3 and V is TRBV29-1; 7 bases are a match to TRBD1. The junction had 3 bases not matched to a gene; V was cut back by 7 bases and J by 2 bases. Germline loops: CDR1 SQVTM, CDR2 ANQGSEA. The CDR3 is 12 residues long. The CDR3, as DNA: TGCAGCGCGAAGGGGGCCACAGATACGCAGTATTTT. The encoded protein is CSAKGATDTQYF.

This clonotype appeared many times. An end of the junction does not agree with germline; a read error may underlie this. This chain uses TRBV10-3 with TRBJ2-7, with D perhaps matching TRBD1 (5 bases). This CDR3 has 13 amino acids. CDR1 ENHRY and CDR2 SYGVKD come from the germline V gene. The CDR3 loop is CAIGDRINYEQYF. CDR3 DNA sequence: TGTGCCATCGGTGACAGAATAAACTACGAGCAGTACTTC.

The gene calls are TRBV5-6 and TRBJ2-7; possibly TRBD2 for D (6 bases). Germline V gene lookup returns CDR1 SGHDT and CDR2 YYEEEE. The CDR3 is 14 residues long. V lost 4 bases, J lost 5 bases, and 16 bases lay in between. CDR3 protein: CASSRRDGTHEQYF. The CDR3, as DNA: TGTGCCAGCAGCCGGCGGGACGGTACTCACGAGCAGTACTTC.

The V gene is TRBV7-2, the J gene TRBJ2-2; 9 nucleotides align to TRBD1. The CDR3 covers 15 residues. CDR1 and CDR2 from the germline V gene are SGHTA and FQGNSA. Trimming took 6 bases from V and 0 from J; bases not matched to a gene: 2. This CDR3 is CASRTGGTNTGELFF. The DNA for the CDR3 is TGTGCCAGCAGAACAGGGGGCACGAACACCGGGGAGCTGTTTTTT.